The source of this TCR beta chain is a study of cytomegalovirus exposure and HLA in healthy donors. PCR involved 60 Vbeta and 13 Jbeta primers. The repertoire was sequenced with immunoSEQ multiplex PCR; TCRdb's copy has only in-frame clones and lacks some. The sample data list 95,000 to 150,000 clones. Study-wide findings and caveats: As a later analysis showed, a missense DCLRE1C variant was linked to trimming of TCR beta V- and J-genes. What was likely a sequencing artifact was a cluster of highly shared sequence variants. Researchers reported in a later analysis that common viral pathogens appeared linked to several top clusters.

Germline loops: CDR1 SGHRS, CDR2 YFSETQ. The V segment lost 2 bases and the J segment 4 bases; nucleotides outside the gene matches: 5. The CDR3 has 15 amino acids. A word on this clone: Antigen unknown.

The sample was PBMCs. The rearrangement uses TRBV5-1 and TRBJ2-5; 10 nucleotides agree with TRBD2. The origin of this receptor is a man aged 35-49 years in good health and CMV-seronegative. The CDR3 nucleotides read TGCGCCAGCAGCTTAGCGGGAGGGCCGGCAGAGACCCAGTACTTC. This encodes CASSLAGGPAETQYF.